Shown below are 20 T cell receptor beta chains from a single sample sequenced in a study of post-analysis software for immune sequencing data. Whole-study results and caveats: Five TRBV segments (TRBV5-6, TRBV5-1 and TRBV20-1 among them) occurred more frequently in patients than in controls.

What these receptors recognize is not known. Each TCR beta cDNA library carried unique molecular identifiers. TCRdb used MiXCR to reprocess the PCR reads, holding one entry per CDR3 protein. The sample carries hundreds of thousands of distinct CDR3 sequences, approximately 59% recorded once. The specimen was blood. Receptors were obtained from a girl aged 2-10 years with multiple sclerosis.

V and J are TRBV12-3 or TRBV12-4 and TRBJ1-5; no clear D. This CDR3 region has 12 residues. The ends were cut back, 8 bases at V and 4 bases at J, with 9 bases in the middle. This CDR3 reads CASAFQNQPQHF. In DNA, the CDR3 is TGTGCCAGCGCATTCCAAAATCAGCCCCAGCATTTT.

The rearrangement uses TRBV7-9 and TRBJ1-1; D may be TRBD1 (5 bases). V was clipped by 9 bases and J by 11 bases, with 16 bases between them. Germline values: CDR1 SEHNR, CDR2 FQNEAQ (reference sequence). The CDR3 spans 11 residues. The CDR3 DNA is TGTGCCAGTCGTGGGGGAGGGGAGGCTTTCTTT. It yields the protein CASRGGGEAFF.

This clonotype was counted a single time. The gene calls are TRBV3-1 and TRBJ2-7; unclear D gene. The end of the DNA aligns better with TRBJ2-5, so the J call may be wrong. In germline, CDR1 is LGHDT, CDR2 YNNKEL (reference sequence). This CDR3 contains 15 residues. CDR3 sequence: CASSQAGFRGETQYF. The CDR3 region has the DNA TGTGCCAGCAGCCAAGCGGGTTTCAGAGGCGAGACCCAGTACTTC.

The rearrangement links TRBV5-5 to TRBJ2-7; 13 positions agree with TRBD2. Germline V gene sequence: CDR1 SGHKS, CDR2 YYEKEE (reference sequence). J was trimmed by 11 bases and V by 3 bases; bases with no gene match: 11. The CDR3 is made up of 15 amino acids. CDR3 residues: CASSSETSGRALKYF. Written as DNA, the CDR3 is TGTGCCAGCAGCTCCGAAACTAGCGGGAGGGCCCTGAAGTACTTC.

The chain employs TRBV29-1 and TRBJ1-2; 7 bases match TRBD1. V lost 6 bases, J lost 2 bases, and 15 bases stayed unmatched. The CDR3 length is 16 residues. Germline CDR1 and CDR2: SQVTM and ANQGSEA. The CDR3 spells CSVDVNEDRLNYGYTF. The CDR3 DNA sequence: TGCAGCGTCGATGTAAACGAGGACAGGTTAAACTATGGCTACACCTTC.

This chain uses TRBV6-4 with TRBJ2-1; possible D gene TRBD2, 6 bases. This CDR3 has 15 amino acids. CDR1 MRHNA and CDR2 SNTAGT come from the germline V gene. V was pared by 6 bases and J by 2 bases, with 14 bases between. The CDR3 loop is CASSPGSGAYNEQFF. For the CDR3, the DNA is TGTGCCAGCAGCCCAGGTAGCGGAGCCTACAATGAGCAGTTCTTC.

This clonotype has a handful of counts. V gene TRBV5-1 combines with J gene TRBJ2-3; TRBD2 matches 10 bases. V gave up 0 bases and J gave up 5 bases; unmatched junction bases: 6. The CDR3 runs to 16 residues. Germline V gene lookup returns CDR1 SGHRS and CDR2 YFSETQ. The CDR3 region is CASSLAPSGRGDTQYF. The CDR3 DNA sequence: TGCGCCAGCAGCTTGGCCCCTAGCGGGAGAGGAGATACGCAGTATTTT.

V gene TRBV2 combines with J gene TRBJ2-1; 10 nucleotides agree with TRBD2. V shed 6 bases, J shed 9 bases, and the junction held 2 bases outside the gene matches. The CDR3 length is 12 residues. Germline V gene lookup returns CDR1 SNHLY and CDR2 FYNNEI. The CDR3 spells CASSTSGTEQFF. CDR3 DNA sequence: TGTGCCAGCAGCACTAGCGGGACTGAGCAGTTCTTC.

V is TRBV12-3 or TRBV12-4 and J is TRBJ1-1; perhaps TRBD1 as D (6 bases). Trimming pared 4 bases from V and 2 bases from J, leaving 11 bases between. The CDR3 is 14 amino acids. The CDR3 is CASSYNRENTEAFF. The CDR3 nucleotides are TGTGCCAGCAGTTATAACAGGGAAAACACTGAAGCTTTCTTT.

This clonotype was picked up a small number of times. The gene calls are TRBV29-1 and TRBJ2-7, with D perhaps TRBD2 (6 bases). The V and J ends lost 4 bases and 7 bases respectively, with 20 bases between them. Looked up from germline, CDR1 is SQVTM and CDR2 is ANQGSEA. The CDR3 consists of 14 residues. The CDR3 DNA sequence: TGCAGCGTTGCACCGGGACTTCGCCCAGGGGAGCAGTACTTC. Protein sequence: CSVAPGLRPGEQYF.

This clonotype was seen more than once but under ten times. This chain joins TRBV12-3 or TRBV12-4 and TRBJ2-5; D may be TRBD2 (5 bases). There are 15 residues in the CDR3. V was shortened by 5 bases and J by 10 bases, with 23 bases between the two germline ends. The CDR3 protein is CASSTRGIFTGDQYF. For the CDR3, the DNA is TGTGCCAGCAGTACCCGGGGTATCTTCACGGGCGACCAGTACTTC.

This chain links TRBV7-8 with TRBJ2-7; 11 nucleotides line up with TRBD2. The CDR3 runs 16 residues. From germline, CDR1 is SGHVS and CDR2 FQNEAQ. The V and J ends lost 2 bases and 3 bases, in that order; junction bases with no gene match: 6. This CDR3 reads CASSLRLAGGHYEQYF. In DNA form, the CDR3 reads TGTGCCAGCAGCTTAAGGCTAGCGGGAGGCCACTACGAGCAGTACTTC.

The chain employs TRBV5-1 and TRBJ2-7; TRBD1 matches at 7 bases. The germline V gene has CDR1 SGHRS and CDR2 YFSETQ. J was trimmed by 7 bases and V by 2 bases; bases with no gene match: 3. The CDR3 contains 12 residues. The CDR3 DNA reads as TGCGCCAGCAGCTTTACAGGGGAGGAGCAGTACTTC. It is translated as CASSFTGEEQYF. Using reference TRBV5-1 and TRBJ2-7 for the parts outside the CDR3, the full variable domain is KAGVTQTPRYLIKTRGQQVTLSCSPISGHRSVSWYQQTPGQGLQFLFEYFSETQRNKGNFPGRFSGRQFSNSRSEMNVSTLELGDSALYLCASSFTGEEQYFGPGTRLTVT.

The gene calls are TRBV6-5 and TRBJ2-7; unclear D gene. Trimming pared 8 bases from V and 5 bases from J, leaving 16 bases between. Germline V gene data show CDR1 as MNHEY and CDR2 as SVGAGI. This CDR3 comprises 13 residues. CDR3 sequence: CASGRAPRDEQYF. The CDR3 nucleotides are TGTGCCAGCGGTAGGGCCCCTCGGGACGAGCAGTACTTC.

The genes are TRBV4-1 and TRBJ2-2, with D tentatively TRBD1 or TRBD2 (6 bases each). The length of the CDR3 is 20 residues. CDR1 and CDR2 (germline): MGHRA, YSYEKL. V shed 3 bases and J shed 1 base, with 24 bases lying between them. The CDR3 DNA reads TGCGCCAGCAGCCAGGCTAAGACCGGTCATCGGGGGCAGAACACCGGGGAGCTGTTTTTT. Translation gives CASSQAKTGHRGQNTGELFF.

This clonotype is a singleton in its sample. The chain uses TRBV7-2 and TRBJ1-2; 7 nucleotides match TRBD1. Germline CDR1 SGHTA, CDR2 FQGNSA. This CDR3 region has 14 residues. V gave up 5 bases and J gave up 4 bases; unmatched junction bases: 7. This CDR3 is CASSPSGQIYGYTF. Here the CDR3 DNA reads TGTGCCAGCAGCCCCTCGGGACAGATCTATGGCTACACCTTC. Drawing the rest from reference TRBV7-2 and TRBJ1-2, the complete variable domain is GAGVSQSPSNKVTEKGKDVELRCDPISGHTALYWYRQSLGQGLEFLIYFQGNSAPDKSGLPSDRFSAERTGGSVSTLTIQRTQQEDSAVYLCASSPSGQIYGYTFGSGTRLTVV.

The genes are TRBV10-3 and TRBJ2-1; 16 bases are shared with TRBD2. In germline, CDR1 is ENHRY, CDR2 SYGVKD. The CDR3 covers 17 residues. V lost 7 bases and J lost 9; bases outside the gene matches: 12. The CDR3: CAITPGLAGGLGREQFF. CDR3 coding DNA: TGTGCCATCACCCCGGGACTAGCGGGAGGGCTGGGGCGTGAGCAGTTCTTC.

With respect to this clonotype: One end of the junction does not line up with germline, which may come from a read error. The CDR3 reads CASSLSLAYQEAQYF. The CDR3 DNA reads as TGTGCCAGCAGCTTATCCCTAGCTTATCAAGAGGCCCAGTACTTC. The chain uses TRBV7-9 and TRBJ2-5; TRBD2 is a possible D gene (5 bases). The germline CDR1 and CDR2 sequences are SEHNR and FQNEAQ (reference sequence). The CDR3 totals 15 residues.

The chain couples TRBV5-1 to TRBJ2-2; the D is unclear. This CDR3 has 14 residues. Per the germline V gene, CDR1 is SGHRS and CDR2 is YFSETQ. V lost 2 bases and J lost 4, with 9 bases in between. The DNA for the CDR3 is TGCGCCAGCAGCTTTGATCCATCCACCGGGGAGCTGTTTTTT. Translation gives CASSFDPSTGELFF. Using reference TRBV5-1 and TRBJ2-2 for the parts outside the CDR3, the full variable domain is KAGVTQTPRYLIKTRGQQVTLSCSPISGHRSVSWYQQTPGQGLQFLFEYFSETQRNKGNFPGRFSGRQFSNSRSEMNVSTLELGDSALYLCASSFDPSTGELFFGEGSRLTVL.

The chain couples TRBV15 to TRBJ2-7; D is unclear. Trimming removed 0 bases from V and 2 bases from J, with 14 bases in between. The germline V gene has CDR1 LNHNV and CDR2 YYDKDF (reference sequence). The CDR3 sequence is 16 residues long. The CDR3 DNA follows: TGTGCCACCAGCAGAGATCGTGGCGACGGACCCTACGAGCAGTACTTC. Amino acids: CATSRDRGDGPYEQYF.